The entry below describes one T cell receptor beta chain. The antigen is unknown. The record originates from a study of T cell repertoires in aging, cancer and after chemotherapy. Study-wide findings and caveats: The repertoire data cannot show anything about immunological memory following chemotherapy. Rebound thymic output was suggested by rising median generation probability during chemotherapy in each cancer cohort.

Amplification of TCR beta used genomic DNA extracted from peripheral blood. TRB rearrangements spanning V, D and J were amplified using mixed TRB-A/B primers. Each CDR3 protein gets one entry after TCRdb re-called the multiplex PCR reads with MiXCR. The data hold some 6,000 distinct CDR3 sequences, with approximately 37% observed a single time. This receptor was identified in a human donor in good health. The specimen was blood.

CDR3 DNA: TGTGCCAGCAGCTCCAGGGGTAGCGGGGTGAGCACAGATACGCAGTATTTT. Its translation: CASSSRGSGVSTDTQYF. V usage is TRBV7-2 and J usage is TRBJ2-3, with TRBD2 identical over 8 bases. Germline trimming cut 4 bases from V and 0 bases from J; bases unmatched to any gene: 9. The CDR3 is 17 residues long. The V gene's germline CDR1 is SGHTA and CDR2 FQGNSA.